The present T cell receptor beta chain was sequenced within a study of blood T cell repertoires in COVID-19. Profiling relied on immunoSEQ multiplex PCR, and the TCRdb table lists in-frame clones only, not all of them. The table lists some 130,000 clones, roughly four fifths of them singletons. The TCR originated in a man aged 25 to 40 who had recovered from COVID-19. The sample consisted of PBMCs or T cells enriched from blood (not recorded which).

Here the CDR3 DNA reads TGTGCCAGCTCACCTAACGGGCGGGAACTGTTTTTT. This encodes CASSPNGRELFF. The chain joins TRBV18 to TRBJ1-4; no definite D call. CDR1 and CDR2 from the germline V gene are KGHSH and LQKENI. The CDR3 has 12 residues. Trimming removed 3 bases from V and 12 bases from J, with 11 bases in between.